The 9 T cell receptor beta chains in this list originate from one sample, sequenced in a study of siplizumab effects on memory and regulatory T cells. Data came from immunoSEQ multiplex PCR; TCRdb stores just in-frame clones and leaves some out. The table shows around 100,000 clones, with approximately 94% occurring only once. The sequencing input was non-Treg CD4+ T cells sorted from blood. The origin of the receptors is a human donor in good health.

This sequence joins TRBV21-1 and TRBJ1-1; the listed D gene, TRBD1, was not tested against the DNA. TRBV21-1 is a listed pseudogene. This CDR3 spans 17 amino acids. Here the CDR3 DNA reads TGTGCCAGCAGCAAACCTCTGCCGACAGGGGAAAACACTGAAGCTTTCTTT. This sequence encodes CASSKPLPTGENTEAFF.

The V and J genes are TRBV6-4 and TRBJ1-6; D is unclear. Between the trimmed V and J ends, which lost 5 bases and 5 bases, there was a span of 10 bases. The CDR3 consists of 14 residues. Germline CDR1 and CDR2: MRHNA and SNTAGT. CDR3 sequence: CASSLTPHNSPLHF. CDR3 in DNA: TGTGCCAGCAGTTTGACACCTCATAATTCACCCCTCCACTTT.

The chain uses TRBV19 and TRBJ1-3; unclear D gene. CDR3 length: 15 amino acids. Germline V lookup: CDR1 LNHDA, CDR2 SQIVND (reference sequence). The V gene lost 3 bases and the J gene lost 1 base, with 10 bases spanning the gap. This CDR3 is CASSISGDSGNTIYF. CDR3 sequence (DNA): TGTGCCAGTAGTATCTCAGGTGATTCTGGAAACACCATATATTTT.

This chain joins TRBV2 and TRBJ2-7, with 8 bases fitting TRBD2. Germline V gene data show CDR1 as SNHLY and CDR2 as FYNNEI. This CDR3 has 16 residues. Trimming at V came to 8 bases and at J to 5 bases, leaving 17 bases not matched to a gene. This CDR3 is CASQQSPSGRVNEQYF. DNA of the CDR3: TGTGCCAGCCAACAGTCCCCAAGCGGGAGAGTCAACGAGCAGTACTTC.

This CDR3 reads CASSLSGVLSNQPQHF. CDR3 sequence (DNA): TGTGCCAGCAGTTTATCCGGGGTTTTGAGCAATCAGCCCCAGCATTTT. The chain joins TRBV27 to TRBJ1-5, with D hard to call. The length of the CDR3 is 16 residues. With 0 bases removed from V and 1 base from J, the gap between germline ends came to 10 bases. Germline-derived CDR1 and CDR2 are MNHEY and SMNVEV (reference sequence).

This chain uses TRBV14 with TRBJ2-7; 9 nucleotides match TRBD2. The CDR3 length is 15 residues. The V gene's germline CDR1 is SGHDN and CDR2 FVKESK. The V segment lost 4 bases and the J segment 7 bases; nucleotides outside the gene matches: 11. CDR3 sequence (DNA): TGTGCCAGCAGCCGCCCCAGCGGGGGGTTTGGAGAGCAGTACTTC. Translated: CASSRPSGGFGEQYF.

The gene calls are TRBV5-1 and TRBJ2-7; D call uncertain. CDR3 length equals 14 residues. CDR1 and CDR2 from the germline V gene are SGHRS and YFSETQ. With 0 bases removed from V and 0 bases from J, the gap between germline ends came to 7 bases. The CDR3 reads CASSLDRRSYEQYF. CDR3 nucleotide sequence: TGCGCCAGCAGCTTGGACCGGCGCTCCTACGAGCAGTACTTC.

As DNA, the CDR3 is TGCAGCGTTGAAGGGACAGATACGCAGTATTTT. It encodes CSVEGTDTQYF. V and J are TRBV29-1 and TRBJ2-3, with D uncertain. The germline CDR1 and CDR2 sequences are SQVTM and ANQGSEA. Trimming cost V 1 base and J 3 bases, with 2 bases left between them. CDR3 length: 11 amino acids.

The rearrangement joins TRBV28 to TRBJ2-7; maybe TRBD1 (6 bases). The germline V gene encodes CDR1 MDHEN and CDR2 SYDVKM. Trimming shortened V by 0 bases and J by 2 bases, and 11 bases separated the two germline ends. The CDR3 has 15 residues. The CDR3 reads CASSLWDSTTYEQYF. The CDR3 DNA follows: TGTGCCAGCAGTTTATGGGACAGCACCACCTACGAGCAGTACTTC.